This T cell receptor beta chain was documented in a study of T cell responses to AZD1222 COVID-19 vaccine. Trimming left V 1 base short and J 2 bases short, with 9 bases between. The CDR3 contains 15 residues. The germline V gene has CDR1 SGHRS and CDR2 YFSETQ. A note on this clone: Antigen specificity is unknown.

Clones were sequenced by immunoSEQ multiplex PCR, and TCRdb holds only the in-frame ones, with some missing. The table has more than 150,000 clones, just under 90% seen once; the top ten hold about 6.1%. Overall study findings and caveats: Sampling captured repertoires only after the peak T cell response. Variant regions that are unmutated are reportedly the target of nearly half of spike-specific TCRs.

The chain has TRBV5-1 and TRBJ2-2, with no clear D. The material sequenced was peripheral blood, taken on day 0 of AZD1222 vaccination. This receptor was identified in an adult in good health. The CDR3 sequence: CASSLKVSNTGELFF. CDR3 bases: TGCGCCAGCAGCTTGAAGGTTAGCAACACCGGGGAGCTGTTTTTT.